This T cell receptor beta chain derives from a study of shared clonotypes between healthy human individuals. This CDR3 is 13 amino acids long. V lost 0 bases and J 5 bases, leaving 7 bases between the germline ends. Germline CDR1 and CDR2: SGHTA and FQGTGA. TCRdb's copy holds only in-frame clones and misses some; the assay was immunoSEQ multiplex PCR. The table shows some 1,400,000 clones, with roughly 96% occurring only once. This chain connects TRBV7-3 to TRBJ2-5; D may match TRBD1 or TRBD2 (5 bases each). Specimen: naive CD4+ T cells sorted from blood. The sample's subset: CD45RA+ positively selected. The TCR was taken from a man in his thirties or forties in good health. CDR3 region: CASSLTGTETQYF. The CDR3 nucleotides read TGTGCCAGCAGCTTAACTGGGACGGAGACCCAGTACTTC.